This TCR beta chain was observed in a study of cytomegalovirus exposure and HLA in healthy donors. General study findings and limits: Several of the most significant clusters appeared linked to common viral pathogens, based on a later analysis. In a later analysis, HLA-C alleles had the fewest associated TCRs, DRB1 alleles the most. The dataset shows that most TCR sequences were rare, while some public TCRs occurred in many donors.

About this clone itself: Its antigen remains unknown.

Researchers ran the PCR with 60 Vbeta and 13 Jbeta primers. Clones were sequenced by immunoSEQ multiplex PCR, and TCRdb holds only the in-frame ones, with some missing. The sample holds 160,000 or so clones, roughly 81% seen once. This TCR was sampled from a woman between 18 and 29 years old in good health and CMV-seronegative. Sequencing used PBMCs.

The CDR3 sequence is CASSPRGANEKLFF. The CDR3 DNA is TGTGCCAGCAGCCCCAGGGGGGCTAATGAAAAACTGTTTTTT. The genes are TRBV7-6 and TRBJ1-4, with 7 bases aligning to TRBD1. Germline CDR1 reads SGHVS; CDR2 reads FNYEAQ. Trimming took 5 bases from V and 3 from J; bases not matched to a gene: 3. The CDR3 contains 14 residues.